This TCR beta chain was recorded in a study of OX40 agonist ivuxolimab in advanced cancers. Study-wide context: Roughly two fifths of patients had received prior checkpoint inhibitor therapy. Notes on the study in general: Researchers report that CD8+ T cells had, on average, more expanded clones than CD4+.

This CDR3 region has 13 residues. The V gene's germline CDR1 is SEHNR and CDR2 FQNEAQ (reference sequence). The V and J ends lost 10 bases and 6 bases respectively, with 19 bases between them. A remark on this clone: The antigen is unknown.

Profiled with immunoSEQ multiplex PCR; TCRdb holds only in-frame clones, not every one. The sample includes about 11,000 clones, 70% to 85% of them seen just once. The V gene is TRBV7-9, the J gene TRBJ2-7; D unclear. This TCR was sampled from an adult with an advanced solid tumor such as melanoma, head and neck, liver or kidney cancer. The sequences come from CD4+ or CD8+ T cells sorted from blood, collected in a trial of the OX40 agonist ivuxolimab. The CDR3 region is CATWNEAGTEQYF. The CDR3 DNA reads as TGTGCCACATGGAACGAGGCAGGCACCGAGCAGTACTTC.